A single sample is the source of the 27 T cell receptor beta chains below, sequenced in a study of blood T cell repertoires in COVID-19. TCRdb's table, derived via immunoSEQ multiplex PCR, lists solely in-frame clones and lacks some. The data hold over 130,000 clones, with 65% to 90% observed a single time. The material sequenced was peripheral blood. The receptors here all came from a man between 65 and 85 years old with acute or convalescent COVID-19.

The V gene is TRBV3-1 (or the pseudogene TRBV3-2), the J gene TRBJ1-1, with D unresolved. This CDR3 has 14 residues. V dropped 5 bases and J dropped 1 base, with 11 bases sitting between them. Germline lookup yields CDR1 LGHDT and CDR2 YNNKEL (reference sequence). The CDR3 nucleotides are TGTGCCAGCAGCGGACGAGAGGGGAACACTGAAGCTTTCTTT. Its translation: CASSGREGNTEAFF.

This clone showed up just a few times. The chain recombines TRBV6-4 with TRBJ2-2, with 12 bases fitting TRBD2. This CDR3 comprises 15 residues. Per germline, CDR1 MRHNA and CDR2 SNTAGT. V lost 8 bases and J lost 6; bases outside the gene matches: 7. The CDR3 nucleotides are TGTGCCAGCTCCCTGACTAGCGGGAGCCCCGGGGAGCTGTTTTTT. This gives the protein CASSLTSGSPGELFF.

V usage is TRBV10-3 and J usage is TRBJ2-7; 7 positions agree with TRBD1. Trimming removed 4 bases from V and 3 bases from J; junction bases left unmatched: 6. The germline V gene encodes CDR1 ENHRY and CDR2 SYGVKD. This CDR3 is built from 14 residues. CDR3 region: CAISVGQSVYEQYF. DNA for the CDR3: TGTGCCATCAGTGTGGGACAGTCAGTCTACGAGCAGTACTTC.

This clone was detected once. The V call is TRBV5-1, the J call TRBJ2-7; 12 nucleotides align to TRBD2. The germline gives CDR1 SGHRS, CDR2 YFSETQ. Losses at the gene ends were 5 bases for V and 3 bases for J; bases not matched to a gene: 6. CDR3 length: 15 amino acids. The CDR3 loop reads CASRLAGGLHYEQYF. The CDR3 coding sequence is TGCGCCAGCAGACTAGCGGGAGGACTACACTACGAGCAGTACTTC. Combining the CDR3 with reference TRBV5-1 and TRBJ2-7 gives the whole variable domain KAGVTQTPRYLIKTRGQQVTLSCSPISGHRSVSWYQQTPGQGLQFLFEYFSETQRNKGNFPGRFSGRQFSNSRSEMNVSTLELGDSALYLCASRLAGGLHYEQYFGPGTRLTVT.

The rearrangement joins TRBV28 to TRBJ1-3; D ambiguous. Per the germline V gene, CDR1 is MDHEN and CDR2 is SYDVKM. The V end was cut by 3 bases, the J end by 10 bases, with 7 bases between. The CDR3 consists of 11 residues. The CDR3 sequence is CASSLGGTIYF. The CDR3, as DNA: TGTGCCAGCAGTTTGGGAGGAACCATATATTTT. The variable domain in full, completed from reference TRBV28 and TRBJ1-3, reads DVKVTQSSRYLVKRTGEKVFLECVQDMDHENMFWYRQDPGLGLRLIYFSYDVKMKEKGDIPEGYSVSREKKERFSLILESASTNQTSMYLCASSLGGTIYFGEGSWLTVV.

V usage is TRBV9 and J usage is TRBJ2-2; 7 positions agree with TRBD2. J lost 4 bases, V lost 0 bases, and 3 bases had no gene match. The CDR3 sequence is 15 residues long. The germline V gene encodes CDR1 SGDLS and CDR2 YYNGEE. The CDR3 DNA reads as TGTGCCAGCAGCGTAGGGCTAGCGGTCACCGGGGAGCTGTTTTTT. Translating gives CASSVGLAVTGELFF.

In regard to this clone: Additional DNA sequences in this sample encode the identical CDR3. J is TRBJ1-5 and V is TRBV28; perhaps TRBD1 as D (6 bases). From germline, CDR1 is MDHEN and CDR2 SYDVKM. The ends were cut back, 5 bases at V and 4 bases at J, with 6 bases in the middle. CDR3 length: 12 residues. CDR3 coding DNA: TGTGCCAGCAGTCAGGGGAATCAGCCCCAGCATTTT. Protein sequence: CASSQGNQPQHF.

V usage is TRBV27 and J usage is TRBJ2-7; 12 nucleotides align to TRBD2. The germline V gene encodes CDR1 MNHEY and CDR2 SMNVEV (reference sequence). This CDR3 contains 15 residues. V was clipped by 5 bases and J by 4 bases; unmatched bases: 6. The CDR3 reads CASSRAGLAGYEQYF. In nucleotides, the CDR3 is TGTGCCAGCAGTCGGGCCGGACTAGCGGGATACGAGCAGTACTTC.

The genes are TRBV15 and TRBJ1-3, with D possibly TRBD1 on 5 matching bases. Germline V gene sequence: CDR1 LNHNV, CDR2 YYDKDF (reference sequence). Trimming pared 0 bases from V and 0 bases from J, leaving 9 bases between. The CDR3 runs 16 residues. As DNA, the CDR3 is TGTGCCACCAGCAGAGATCGGGGGTTCTCTGGAAACACCATATATTTT. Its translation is CATSRDRGFSGNTIYF.

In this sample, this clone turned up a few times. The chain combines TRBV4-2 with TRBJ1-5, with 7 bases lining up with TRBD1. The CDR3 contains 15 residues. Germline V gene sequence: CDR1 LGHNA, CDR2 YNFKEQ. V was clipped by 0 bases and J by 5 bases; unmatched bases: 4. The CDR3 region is CASSQEGQVHQPQHF. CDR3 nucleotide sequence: TGTGCCAGCAGCCAAGAAGGACAGGTCCATCAGCCCCAGCATTTT.

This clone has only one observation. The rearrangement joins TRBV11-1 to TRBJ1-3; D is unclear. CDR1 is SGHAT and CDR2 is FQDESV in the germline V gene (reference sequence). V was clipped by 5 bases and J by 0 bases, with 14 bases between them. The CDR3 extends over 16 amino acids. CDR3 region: CASSARLASSGNTIYF. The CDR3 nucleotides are TGTGCCAGCAGCGCGCGACTGGCGAGCTCTGGAAACACCATATATTTT.

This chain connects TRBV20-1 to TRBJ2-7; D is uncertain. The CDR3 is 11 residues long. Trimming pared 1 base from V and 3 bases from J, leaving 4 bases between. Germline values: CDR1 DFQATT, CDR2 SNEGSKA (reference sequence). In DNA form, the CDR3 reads TGCAGTGCTAGAGTTCTCTACGAGCAGTACTTC. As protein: CSARVLYEQYF.

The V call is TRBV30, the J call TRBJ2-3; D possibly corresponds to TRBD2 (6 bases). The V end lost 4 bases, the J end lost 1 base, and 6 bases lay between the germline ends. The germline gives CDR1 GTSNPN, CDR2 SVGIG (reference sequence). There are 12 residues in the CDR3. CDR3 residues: CAWTSGTDTQYF. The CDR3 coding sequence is TGTGCCTGGACTAGCGGCACAGATACGCAGTATTTT.

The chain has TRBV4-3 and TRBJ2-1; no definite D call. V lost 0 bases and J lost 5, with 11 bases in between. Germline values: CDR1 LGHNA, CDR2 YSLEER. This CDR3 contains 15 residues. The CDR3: CASSQDFTAHNEQFF. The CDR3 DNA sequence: TGCGCCAGCAGCCAAGACTTTACAGCTCACAATGAGCAGTTCTTC.

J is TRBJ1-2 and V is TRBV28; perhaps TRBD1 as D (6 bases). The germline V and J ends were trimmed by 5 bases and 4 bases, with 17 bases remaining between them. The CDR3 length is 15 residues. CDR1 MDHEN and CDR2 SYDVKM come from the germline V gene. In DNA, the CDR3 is TGTGCCAGCAGTACCAGGACAGAGGGCTTCTATGGCTACACCTTC. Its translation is CASSTRTEGFYGYTF.

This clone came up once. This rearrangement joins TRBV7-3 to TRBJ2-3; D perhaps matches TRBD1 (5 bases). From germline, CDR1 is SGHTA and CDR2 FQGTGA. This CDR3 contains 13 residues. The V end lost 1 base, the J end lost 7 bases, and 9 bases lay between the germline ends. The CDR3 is CASSLSRGNTQYF. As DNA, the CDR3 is TGTGCCAGCAGCTTAAGTAGGGGAAATACGCAGTATTTT. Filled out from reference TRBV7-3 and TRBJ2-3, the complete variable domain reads GAGVSQTPSNKVTEKGKYVELRCDPISGHTALYWYRQSLGQGPEFLIYFQGTGAADDSGLPNDRFFAVRPEGSVSTLKIQRTERGDSAVYLCASSLSRGNTQYFGPGTRLTVL.

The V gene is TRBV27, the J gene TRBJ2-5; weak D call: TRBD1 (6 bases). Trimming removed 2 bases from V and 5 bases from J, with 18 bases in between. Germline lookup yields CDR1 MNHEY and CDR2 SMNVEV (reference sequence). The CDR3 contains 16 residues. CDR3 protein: CASSLEGQGNWETQYF. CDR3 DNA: TGTGCCAGCAGTTTAGAGGGTCAGGGGAATTGGGAGACCCAGTACTTC.

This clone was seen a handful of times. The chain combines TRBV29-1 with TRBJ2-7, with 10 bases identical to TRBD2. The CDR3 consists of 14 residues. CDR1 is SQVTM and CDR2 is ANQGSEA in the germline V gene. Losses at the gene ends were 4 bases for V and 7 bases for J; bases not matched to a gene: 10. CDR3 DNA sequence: TGCAGCGTTGTGACGGTAGCGGGAGGCCGGGAGCAGTACTTC. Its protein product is CSVVTVAGGREQYF.

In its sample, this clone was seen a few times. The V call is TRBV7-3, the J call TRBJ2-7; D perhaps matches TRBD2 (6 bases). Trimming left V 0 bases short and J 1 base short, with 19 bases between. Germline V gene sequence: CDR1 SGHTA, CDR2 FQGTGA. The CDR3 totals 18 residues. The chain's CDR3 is CASSLTPFQGLLSYEQYF. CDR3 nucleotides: TGTGCCAGCAGCTTAACTCCCTTCCAGGGACTCCTTTCCTACGAGCAGTACTTC.

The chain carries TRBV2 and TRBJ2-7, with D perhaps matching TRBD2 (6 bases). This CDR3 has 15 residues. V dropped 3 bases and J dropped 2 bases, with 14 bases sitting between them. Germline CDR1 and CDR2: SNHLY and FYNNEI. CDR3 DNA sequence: TGTGCCAGCAGTGAGGAGGGTATCTCAACCTACGAGCAGTACTTC. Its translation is CASSEEGISTYEQYF.

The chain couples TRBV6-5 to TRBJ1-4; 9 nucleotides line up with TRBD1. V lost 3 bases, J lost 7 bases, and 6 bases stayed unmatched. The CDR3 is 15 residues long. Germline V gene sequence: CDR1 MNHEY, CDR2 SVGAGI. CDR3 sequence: CASSYNRGRVEKLFF. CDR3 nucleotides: TGTGCCAGCAGTTATAACAGGGGGCGGGTTGAAAAACTGTTTTTT.

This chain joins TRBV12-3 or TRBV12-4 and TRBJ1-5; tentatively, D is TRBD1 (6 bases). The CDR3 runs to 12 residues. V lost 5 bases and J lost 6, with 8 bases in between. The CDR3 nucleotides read TGTGCCAGCAGTAGAGGGGGTCAGCCCCAGCATTTT. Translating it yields CASSRGGQPQHF.

The CDR3 DNA is TGTGCCAGCAGCCAAGAACAAGGACAGGGGGATGGCTACACCTTC. Its translation is CASSQEQGQGDGYTF. This chain links TRBV4-2 with TRBJ1-2, with 10 bases lining up with TRBD1. Germline V gives CDR1 LGHNA, CDR2 YNFKEQ. This CDR3 region has 15 residues. V lost 0 bases and J lost 6; bases outside the gene matches: 4.

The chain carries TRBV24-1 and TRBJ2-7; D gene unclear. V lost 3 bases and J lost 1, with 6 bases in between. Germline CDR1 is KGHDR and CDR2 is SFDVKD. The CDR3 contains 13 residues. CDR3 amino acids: CATSDTASYEQYF. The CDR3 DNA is TGTGCCACCAGTGATACAGCTTCCTACGAGCAGTACTTC.

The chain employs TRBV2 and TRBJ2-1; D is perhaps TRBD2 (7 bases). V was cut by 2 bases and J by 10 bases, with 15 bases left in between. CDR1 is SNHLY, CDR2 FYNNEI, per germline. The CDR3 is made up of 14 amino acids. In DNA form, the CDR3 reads TGTGCCAGCAGTGAAAGGGGGATACTAGCGGAGCAGTTCTTC. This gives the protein CASSERGILAEQFF.

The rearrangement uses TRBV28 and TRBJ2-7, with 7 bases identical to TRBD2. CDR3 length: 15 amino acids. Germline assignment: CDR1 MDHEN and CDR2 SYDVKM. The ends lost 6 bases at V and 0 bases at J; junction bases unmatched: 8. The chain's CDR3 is CASSLLAPSSYEQYF. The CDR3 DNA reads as TGTGCCAGCAGCCTACTAGCGCCCAGCTCCTACGAGCAGTACTTC.

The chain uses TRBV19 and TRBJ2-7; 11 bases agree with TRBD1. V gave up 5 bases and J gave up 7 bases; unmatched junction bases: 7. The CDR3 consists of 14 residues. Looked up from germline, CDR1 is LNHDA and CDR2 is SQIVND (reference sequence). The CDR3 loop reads CASSPGQGAREQYF. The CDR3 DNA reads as TGTGCCAGTAGTCCCGGACAGGGGGCGCGGGAGCAGTACTTC.